The rows below give T cell receptor beta chains drawn from one sample of a study of beta chain features in type 1 diabetes. TCRdb's copy holds only in-frame clones and misses some; the assay was immunoSEQ multiplex PCR. This table has some 350,000 clones, over 9% appearing once. The material sequenced was central memory CD4+ T cells from blood. Source of these receptors: a man in his thirties or forties with type 1 diabetes. Each CDR3 is given with its conserved first and last residue. Fields, in order: J gene, V gene, CDR3 protein.

>TRBJ2-5|TRBV7-2
CASSSGQGAGETQYF
>-|TRBV7-9
CASSTSSGSTYEQYF
>TRBJ2-1|TRBV2
CASLGQGLYNEQFF
>TRBJ2-2|TRBV7-9
CASSLAGATGGGTGELFF
>TRBJ2-7|TRBV7-2
CASGARSYEQYF
>TRBJ2-3|TRBV10-3
CAISLTISTAVSTDTQYF
>TRBJ1-5|TRBV7-2
CASSPQGQGARQPQHF
>TRBJ2-2|TRBV19
CASSMGLAGFTGELFF
>TRBJ2-2|TRBV6-6
CASSHGTDTGELFF
>TRBJ2-1|TRBV4-2
CASSFSRDTSYNEQFF
>TRBJ2-5|TRBV2
CASSEQGIGETQYF
>TRBJ2-7|TRBV14
CASSQLSSGRGEQYF
>TRBJ2-1|TRBV5-4
CASSTTTSGLSSYNEQFF
>TRBJ2-3|TRBV7-3
CASSSSGDTQYF
>TRBJ2-7|TRBV21-1
CASSGWLAGNYEQYF
>TRBJ1-3|TRBV2
CASSRRETGAGNTIYF
>TRBJ2-1|TRBV7-8
CASSPPGAPRYNEQFF
>TRBJ1-1|TRBV6-6
CASSYAQGEAFF
>TRBJ1-5|TRBV15
CATSNGGNFKPQHF
>TRBJ2-5|TRBV29-1
CSVDSLAGAKTQYF
>TRBJ1-1|TRBV10-3
CAISERGGGDTEAFF
>TRBJ2-7|TRBV5-1
CASSLRLDYEQYF
>TRBJ2-5|TRBV7-2
CASSFSWTQETQYF
>TRBJ2-3|TRBV7-2
CASSLEAPGATDTQYF
>TRBJ2-3|TRBV9
CASSVGDVGGRRGRSTDTQYF
>TRBJ2-2|TRBV28
CASSLLDGTAGGGELFF
>TRBJ2-7|TRBV7-8
CASRNRPGILGAYEQYF
>TRBJ2-7|TRBV11-2
CASLAGTLSSYEQYF
>TRBJ1-5|TRBV6-1
CAATPRRGSNQPQHF
>TRBJ1-1|TRBV5-6
CASSLWFGTVEAFF
>TRBJ2-3|TRBV10-1
CASSEALGWADTQYF
>TRBJ1-1|TRBV4-1
CASSQENIRVKNTEAFF
>TRBJ2-7|TRBV7-9
CASSPGGYEQYF
>TRBJ1-5|TRBV4-2
CASSRTGDNQPQHF
>TRBJ1-1|TRBV5-1
CASSFGGAPDTEAFF
>TRBJ2-1|TRBV9
CASSVGHNEQFF
>TRBJ2-1|TRBV7-9
CASSLKGISYNEQFF
>TRBJ2-5|TRBV5-1
CATKSGPGETQYF
>TRBJ2-1|TRBV9
CASSFDRTQFF
>TRBJ1-2|TRBV2
CASRQGEQGRGYTF
>TRBJ2-1|TRBV15
CATKSGPRNNEQFF